These T cell receptor beta chains were read from a single sample in a study of shared clonotypes between healthy human individuals. Generated by immunoSEQ multiplex PCR, the TCRdb table keeps only in-frame clones and is missing some. The sample yields over 2,000,000 clones, approximately 92% seen once. Sequenced material: naive CD8+ T cells from PBMCs. These TCRs come from a man aged 18 to 35 in good health. Some clones in this sample may be carry-over from other donors' samples. Both conserved end residues are part of each CDR3. The D gene is left open where the match is weak.

J gene | V gene | D gene | CDR3 DNA | CDR3 protein
TRBJ1-5 | TRBV27 | NA | TGTGCCAGCAGCGCGTCAGTCATTAATCAGCCCCAGCATTTT | CASSASVINQPQHF
TRBJ2-7 | TRBV27 | NA | TGTGCCAGCAGTTTATGGGGGTCCTACGAGCAGTACTTC | CASSLWGSYEQYF
TRBJ1-1 | TRBV12-5 | NA | TGTGCTAGCCTTGGACAGACGAACACTGAAGCTTTCTTT | CASLGQTNTEAFF
TRBJ2-3 | TRBV6-6 | NA | TGTGCCTCAGTCGAGGTCCCAGATACGCAGTATTTT | CASVEVPDTQYF
TRBJ1-2 | TRBV7-9 | NA | TGTGCCAGCAGCTTACTTTTGCGCTCCTTTGAGTTTAACTATGGCTACACCTTC | CASSLLLRSFEFNYGYTF
TRBJ2-7 | TRBV4-2 | NA | TGTGCCAGCAGCCATTCTCAAGGGACCTACGAGCAGTACTTC | CASSHSQGTYEQYF
TRBJ1-2 | TRBV7-9 | NA | TGTGCCAGCAGCCACGGCGGGGGCTATGGCTACACCTTC | CASSHGGGYGYTF
TRBJ2-1 | TRBV19 | NA | TGTGCCAGTTTAGGAGGTGGATACAATGAGCAGTTCTTC | CASLGGGYNEQFF
TRBJ2-2 | TRBV4-1 | NA | TGCGCCAGCAGCCAGACCCAGGGTCACGGGGAGCTGTTTTTT | CASSQTQGHGELFF
TRBJ1-1 | TRBV7-2 | NA | TGTGCCAGCAGTCATTTGGGGATTACTGAAGCTTTCTTT | CASSHLGITEAFF
TRBJ2-7 | TRBV11-3 | NA | TGTGCCAGCAGCGATTCCCCGGACAGCTACGAGCAGTACTTC | CASSDSPDSYEQYF
TRBJ2-2 | TRBV7-9 | TRBD2 | TGTGCCAGCAGCCTGAAGCGACTAGCGGGGAACACCGGGGAGCTGTTTTTT | CASSLKRLAGNTGELFF
TRBJ1-2 | TRBV2 | NA | TGTGCCAGCGGGGGGAGTGGCTACACCTTC | CASGGSGYTF
TRBJ2-1 | TRBV29-1 | NA | TGCAGCGTTGAACTACGGGGGCAGTTCTTC | CSVELRGQFF